This T cell receptor beta chain derives from a study of blood T cell repertoires in COVID-19. To note about this clone: This sample also contains other DNA sequences that code for the same CDR3.

The CDR3 length is 12 residues. Germline loops: CDR1 SNHLY, CDR2 FYNNEI. Trimming cost V 4 bases and J 1 base, with 4 bases left between them. Method: immunoSEQ multiplex PCR; TCRdb's copy keeps in-frame clones and lacks some. The data show a few hundred thousand clones, around 86% seen once. The chain has TRBV2 and TRBJ1-1; D remains unclear. What was sequenced was peripheral blood. This TCR was recovered from a woman aged 30 to 39 who had recovered from COVID-19. The CDR3 here is CASSVGNTEAFF. DNA for the CDR3: TGTGCCAGCAGTGTCGGGAACACTGAAGCTTTCTTT.